This record concerns one T cell receptor (beta chain) sequence. Unique molecular identifiers were used in preparing the TCRbeta library. MiXCR was run by TCRdb on the PCR reads, yielding one entry per CDR3 protein. The sample lists some 520,000 distinct CDR3 sequences; roughly 33% were seen once. The data belong to a study of T-cell reconstitution after alpha-beta-depleted transplantation in children. The receptor's source is a human donor who donated a stem cell graft to a child with aplastic anemia. This specimen consisted of PBMCs from the stem cell graft donor, obtained from the stem cell graft.

DNA for the CDR3: TGCGCCAGCAGCTTTTCAACACCCTGGGGCAATGAGCAGTTCTTC. Its protein product is CASSFSTPWGNEQFF. This chain joins TRBV5-1 and TRBJ2-1, with no clear D. The CDR3 consists of 15 residues. The germline gives CDR1 SGHRS, CDR2 YFSETQ. The V end was cut by 2 bases, the J end by 6 bases, with 15 bases between.